What follows is one T cell receptor (beta chain) and its context. Only in-frame clones appear in the TCRdb table, and some are missing; sequencing was by immunoSEQ multiplex PCR. The repertoire holds about 39,000 clones, with 65% to 90% as singletons. This record comes from a study of blood T cell repertoires in COVID-19. V lost 6 bases and J 1 base, leaving 15 bases between the germline ends. CDR1 and CDR2 (germline): MNHEY, SVGAGI. The CDR3 extends over 15 amino acids. The clonotype was recovered from a human donor in a cohort sampled during active COVID-19. This chain connects TRBV6-5 to TRBJ1-2; a possible D gene is TRBD1 (6 bases). The sequencing sample was made of peripheral blood. DNA for the CDR3: TGTGCCAGCAGAAAGGACAGCTCTGTTAACTATGGCTACACCTTC. This translates into CASRKDSSVNYGYTF.